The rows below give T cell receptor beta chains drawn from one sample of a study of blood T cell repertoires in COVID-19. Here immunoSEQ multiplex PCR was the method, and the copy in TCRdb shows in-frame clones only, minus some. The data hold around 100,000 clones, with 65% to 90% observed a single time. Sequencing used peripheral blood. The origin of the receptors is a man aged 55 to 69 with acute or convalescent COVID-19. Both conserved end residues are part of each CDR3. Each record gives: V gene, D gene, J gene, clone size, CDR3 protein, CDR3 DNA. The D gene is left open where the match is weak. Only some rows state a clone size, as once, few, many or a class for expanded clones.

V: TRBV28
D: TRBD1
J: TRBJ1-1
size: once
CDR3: CASSSPGQVMNTEAFF
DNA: TGTGCCAGCAGTTCCCCCGGACAGGTGATGAACACTGAAGCTTTCTTT

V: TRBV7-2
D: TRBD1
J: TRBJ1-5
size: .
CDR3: CASSLGGQGMNQPQHF
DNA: TGTGCCAGCAGCTTAGGGGGACAGGGGATGAATCAGCCCCAGCATTTT

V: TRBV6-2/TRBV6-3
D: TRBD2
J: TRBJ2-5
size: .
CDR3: CASSYPTAGLASQETQYF
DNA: TGTGCCAGCAGTTACCCCACGGCGGGACTAGCGAGCCAAGAGACCCAGTACTTC

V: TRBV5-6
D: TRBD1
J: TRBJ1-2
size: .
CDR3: CASSLGHGTGITDGYTF
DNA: TGTGCCAGCAGCTTGGGGCATGGGACAGGGATTACGGATGGCTACACCTTC

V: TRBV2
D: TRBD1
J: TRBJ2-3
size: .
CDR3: CASSGGQADTQYF
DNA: TGTGCCAGCAGCGGGGGACAGGCAGATACGCAGTATTTT

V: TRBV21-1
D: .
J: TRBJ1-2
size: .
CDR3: CASSSYTGTVYGYTF
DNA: TGTGCCAGCAGCTCCTATACCGGGACAGTCTATGGCTACACCTTC

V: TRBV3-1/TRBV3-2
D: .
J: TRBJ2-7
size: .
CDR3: CASSQRAGAYEQYF
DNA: TGTGCCAGCAGCCAAAGAGCAGGGGCATACGAGCAGTACTTC

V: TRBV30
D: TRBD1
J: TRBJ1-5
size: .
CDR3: CAWSSGTGLSNQPQHF
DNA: TGTGCCTGGAGCTCCGGGACAGGGCTTAGCAATCAGCCCCAGCATTTT

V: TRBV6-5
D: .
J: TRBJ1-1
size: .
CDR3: CASSYQAGNTEAFF
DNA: TGTGCCAGCAGTTACCAGGCGGGAAACACTGAAGCTTTCTTT

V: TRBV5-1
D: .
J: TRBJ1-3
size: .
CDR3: CASSTDLSGNTIYF
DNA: TGCGCCAGCAGCACGGACTTGTCTGGAAACACCATATATTTT

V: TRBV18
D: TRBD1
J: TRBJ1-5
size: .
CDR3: CASSPTGTGGTQPQHF
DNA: TGTGCCAGCTCACCAACCGGGACAGGGGGAACTCAGCCCCAGCATTTT

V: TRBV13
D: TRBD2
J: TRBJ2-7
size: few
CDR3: CASSRAGIYEQYF
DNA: TGTGCCAGCAGCCGAGCGGGAATATACGAGCAGTACTTC

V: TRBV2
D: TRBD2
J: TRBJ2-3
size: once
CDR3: CASSWLAGGGTDTQYF
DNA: TGTGCCAGCAGCTGGCTAGCGGGGGGTGGCACAGATACGCAGTATTTT

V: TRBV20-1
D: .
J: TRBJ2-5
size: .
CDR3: CSANPETQYF
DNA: TGCAGTGCAAATCCGGAGACCCAGTACTTC

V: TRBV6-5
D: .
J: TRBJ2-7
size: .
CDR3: CASSYSKGRDNYEQYF
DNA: TGTGCCAGCAGTTACTCGAAAGGGAGGGACAACTACGAGCAGTACTTC

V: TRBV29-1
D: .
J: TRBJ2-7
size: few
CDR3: CSVTRTASYEQYF
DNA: TGCAGCGTTACTCGGACAGCCTCCTACGAGCAGTACTTC

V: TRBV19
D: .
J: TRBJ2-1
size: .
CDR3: CASSSGTPAYNEQFF
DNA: TGTGCCAGTAGTAGCGGGACCCCCGCCTACAATGAGCAGTTCTTC

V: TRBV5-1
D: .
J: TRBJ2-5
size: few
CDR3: CASSVTRLDQETQYF
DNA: TGCGCCAGCAGCGTGACAAGGTTAGACCAAGAGACCCAGTACTTC

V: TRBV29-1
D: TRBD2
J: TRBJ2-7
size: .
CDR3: CSVENPGRAGDEQYF
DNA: TGCAGCGTTGAAAATCCCGGGAGGGCCGGGGACGAGCAGTACTTC

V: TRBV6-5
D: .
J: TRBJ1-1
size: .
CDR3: CATRVDGNTEAFF
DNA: TGTGCTACCAGGGTGGACGGGAACACTGAAGCTTTCTTT

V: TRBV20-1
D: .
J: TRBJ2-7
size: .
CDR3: CSASGGLGYYEQYF
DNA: TGCAGTGCTAGTGGGGGGCTGGGATACTACGAGCAGTACTTC

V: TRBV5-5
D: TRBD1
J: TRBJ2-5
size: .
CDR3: CASSSRGQFQETQYF
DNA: TGTGCCAGCAGCTCCAGGGGACAGTTCCAAGAGACCCAGTACTTC

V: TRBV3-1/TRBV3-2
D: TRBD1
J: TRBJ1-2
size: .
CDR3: CASSPFLGQNYGYTF
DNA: TGTGCCAGCAGCCCGTTTTTGGGACAGAACTATGGCTACACCTTC

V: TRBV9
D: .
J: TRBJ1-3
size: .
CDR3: CASSWRVSPTPGNTIYF
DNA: TGTGCCAGCAGCTGGAGAGTCAGCCCCACTCCTGGAAACACCATATATTTT

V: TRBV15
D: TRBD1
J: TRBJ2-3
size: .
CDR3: CATSRVRGTGLRTDTQYF
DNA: TGTGCCACCAGCAGAGTAAGAGGGACAGGTCTAAGGACAGATACGCAGTATTTT

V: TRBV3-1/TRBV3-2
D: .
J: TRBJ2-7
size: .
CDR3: CASSQDTSYEQYF
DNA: TGTGCCAGCAGCCAAGACACTTCCTACGAGCAGTACTTC

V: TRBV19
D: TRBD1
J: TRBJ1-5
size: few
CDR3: CASSILGTGGYQPQHF
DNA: TGTGCCAGTAGTATACTAGGGACAGGGGGCTATCAGCCCCAGCATTTT

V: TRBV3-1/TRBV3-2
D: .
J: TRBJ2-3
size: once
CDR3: CASSSGRARDTQYF
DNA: TGTGCCAGCAGCAGCGGCCGGGCAAGAGATACGCAGTATTTT

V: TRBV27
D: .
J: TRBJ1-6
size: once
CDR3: CASSLRETSNSPLHF
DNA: TGTGCCAGCAGTTTACGGGAGACCAGCAATTCACCCCTCCACTTT

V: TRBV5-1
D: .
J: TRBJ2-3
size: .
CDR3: CASSLPVGAAPDTQYF
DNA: TGCGCCAGCAGCCTCCCCGTGGGGGCAGCTCCAGATACGCAGTATTTT

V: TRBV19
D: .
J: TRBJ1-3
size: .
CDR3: CASSVLGVGNTIYF
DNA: TGTGCCAGTAGTGTCTTGGGCGTCGGAAACACCATATATTTT

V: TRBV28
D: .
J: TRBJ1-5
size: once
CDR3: CASSPGLLQPQHF
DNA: TGTGCCAGCAGCCCCGGACTCCTTCAGCCGCAGCATTTT

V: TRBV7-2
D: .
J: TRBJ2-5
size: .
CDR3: CASSLVVGSQETQYF
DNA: TGTGCCAGCAGCTTAGTCGTCGGGTCCCAAGAGACCCAGTACTTC